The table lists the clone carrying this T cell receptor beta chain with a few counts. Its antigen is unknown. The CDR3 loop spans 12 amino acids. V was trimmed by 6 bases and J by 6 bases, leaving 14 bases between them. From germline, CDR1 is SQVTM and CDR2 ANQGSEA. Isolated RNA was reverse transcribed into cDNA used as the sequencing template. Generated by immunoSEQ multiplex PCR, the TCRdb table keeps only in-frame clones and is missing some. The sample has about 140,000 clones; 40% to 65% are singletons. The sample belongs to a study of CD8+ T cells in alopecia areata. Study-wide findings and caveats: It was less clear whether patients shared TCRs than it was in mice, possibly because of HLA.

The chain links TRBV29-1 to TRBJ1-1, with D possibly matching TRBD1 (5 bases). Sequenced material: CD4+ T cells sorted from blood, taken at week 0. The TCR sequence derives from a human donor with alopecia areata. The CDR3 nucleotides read TGCAGCGTGTCCACAGGCCATCCTGAAGCTTTCTTT. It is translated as CSVSTGHPEAFF.